The 23 T cell receptor beta chains below come from one sample, sequenced in a study of blood T cell repertoires in COVID-19. Profiled with immunoSEQ multiplex PCR; TCRdb holds only in-frame clones, not every one. The data hold some 45,000 clones, with almost 85% observed a single time. The sequencing sample was made of peripheral blood. These receptors were collected from a human donor in a cohort sampled during active COVID-19.

The V call is TRBV2, the J call TRBJ1-6; TRBD1 aligns across 8 bases. There are 15 residues in the CDR3. Germline loops: CDR1 SNHLY, CDR2 FYNNEI. V was pared by 8 bases and J by 7 bases, with 10 bases of the junction left unmatched. CDR3 nucleotides: TGTGCCAGCTGCTTGGACAGGGCCGGGAATTCACCCCTCCACTTT. Its translation: CASCLDRAGNSPLHF.

V usage is TRBV28 and J usage is TRBJ2-3, with TRBD2 matching over 13 bases. Unmatched junction bases numbered 9, after V lost 6 bases and J lost 3 bases. The CDR3 is 17 amino acids. CDR1 is MDHEN, CDR2 SYDVKM, per germline. The DNA for the CDR3 is TGTGCCAGCAGCGGGACTAGCGGGATGGTTTGGACAGATACGCAGTATTTT. This sequence encodes CASSGTSGMVWTDTQYF.

The V call is TRBV5-6, the J call TRBJ2-3; 8 bases align to TRBD2. CDR3 size: 15 residues. Unmatched junction bases numbered 4, after V lost 1 base and J lost 3 bases. Germline CDR1 SGHDT, CDR2 YYEEEE. The CDR3 DNA is TGTGCCAGCAGCTTGCGAGCGGGGGATACAGATACGCAGTATTTT. It codes for CASSLRAGDTDTQYF.

This chain joins TRBV4-1 and TRBJ1-5; 8 positions agree with TRBD1. J gave up 12 bases and V 2 bases, and 12 bases lay outside the gene matches. Germline CDR1 and CDR2: MGHRA and YSYEKL. CDR3 length: 15 amino acids. The CDR3 reads CASSQPDREGSNQHF. In DNA, the CDR3 is TGCGCCAGCAGCCAACCGGACAGGGAGGGATCAAACCAGCATTTT.

This chain uses TRBV21-1 with TRBJ2-1; TRBD1, the D gene given by the table, was not confirmed from the DNA. TRBV21-1 constitutes a pseudogene. The length of the CDR3 is 17 residues. In nucleotides, the CDR3 is TGTGCCAGCAGCAAACTCCACCAGACAGGGAATACGAATGAGCAGTTCTTC. It is translated as CASSKLHQTGNTNEQFF.

The chain joins TRBV29-1 to TRBJ2-5; no definite D call. Germline assignment: CDR1 SQVTM and CDR2 ANQGSEA. V shed 7 bases and J shed 4 bases, with 13 bases lying between them. The CDR3 contains 12 residues. The CDR3 DNA follows: TGCAGCGCAAGTGACACTCTAGAGACCCAGTACTTC. Its protein product is CSASDTLETQYF. Filled out from reference TRBV29-1 and TRBJ2-5, the complete variable domain reads SAVISQKPSRDICQRGTSLTIQCQVDSQVTMMFWYRQQPGQSLTLIATANQGSEATYESGFVIDKFPISRPNLTFSTLTVSNMSPEDSSIYLCSASDTLETQYFGPGTRLLVL.

This sequence joins TRBV12-5 and TRBJ2-1, with TRBD2 matching 8 bases. V lost 6 bases to trimming and J lost 6 bases; unmatched junction nucleotides: 10. The germline gives CDR1 LGHNT, CDR2 FRNRAP. This CDR3 spans 15 amino acids. The CDR3 DNA reads as TGTGCTAGTGGCCCCAGACTAGCGCCCAGCAATGAGCAGTTCTTC. It translates to CASGPRLAPSNEQFF. The full variable domain, in which reference TRBV12-5 and TRBJ2-1 provide the parts outside the CDR3, is DARVTQTPRHKVTEMGQEVTMRCQPILGHNTVFWYRQTMMQGLELLAYFRNRAPLDDSGMPKDRFSAEMPDATLATLKIQPSEPRDSAVYFCASGPRLAPSNEQFFGPGTRLTVL.

The CDR3 coding sequence is TGTGCCAGCAGGGCGGGAGGGGCGAGCTCCTACGAGCAGTACTTC. Protein: CASRAGGASSYEQYF. The rearrangement links TRBV28 to TRBJ2-7; TRBD2 agrees at 9 bases. Germline V CDR1 and CDR2: MDHEN, SYDVKM. This CDR3 has 15 residues. V lost 6 bases to trimming and J lost 0 bases; unmatched junction nucleotides: 6.

The gene calls are TRBV3-1 (or the pseudogene TRBV3-2) and TRBJ2-2; D might be TRBD2 (5 bases). Trimming shortened V by 0 bases and J by 2 bases, and 10 bases separated the two germline ends. Germline-derived CDR1 and CDR2 are LGHDT and YNNKEL (reference sequence). The CDR3 is 16 residues long. CDR3 sequence (DNA): TGTGCCAGCAGCCAAGAAAGGAGGAGCAACACCGGGGAGCTGTTTTTT. Residues: CASSQERRSNTGELFF.

The chain links TRBV27 to TRBJ2-5; 9 bases are a match to TRBD1. This CDR3 has 13 amino acids. Germline CDR1 and CDR2: MNHEY and SMNVEV (reference sequence). J gave up 5 bases and V 5 bases, and 3 bases lay outside the gene matches. CDR3: CASSTQGAETQYF. As DNA, the CDR3 is TGTGCCAGCAGTACACAGGGGGCTGAGACCCAGTACTTC.

The chain has TRBV7-9 and TRBJ1-3; D is undetermined. Germline V gives CDR1 SEHNR, CDR2 FQNEAQ (reference sequence). Trimming shortened V by 5 bases and J by 0 bases, and 8 bases separated the two germline ends. CDR3 length: 14 residues. In nucleotides, the CDR3 is TGTGCCAGCAGCCAACGGGGCTCTGGAAACACCATATATTTT. Its protein is CASSQRGSGNTIYF.

The chain employs TRBV4-2 and TRBJ2-3; 9 positions match TRBD2. The CDR3 extends over 16 amino acids. The germline CDR1 and CDR2 sequences are LGHNA and YNFKEQ. V gave up 1 base and J gave up 6 bases; unmatched junction bases: 8. The CDR3 protein is CASSQVALAGEDTQYF. The CDR3 nucleotides are TGTGCCAGCAGCCAAGTCGCGTTAGCGGGAGAGGATACGCAGTATTTT.

The V and J genes are TRBV28 and TRBJ2-7; D call uncertain. Germline assignment: CDR1 MDHEN and CDR2 SYDVKM. V gave up 10 bases and J gave up 0 bases, with 10 bases separating them. This CDR3 has 12 amino acids. The CDR3 spells CATCGTSYEQYF. The CDR3 DNA reads TGTGCCACCTGCGGCACCTCCTACGAGCAGTACTTC.

The gene calls are TRBV30 and TRBJ2-2; tentatively, D is TRBD2 (5 bases). CDR1 and CDR2 (germline): GTSNPN, SVGIG (reference sequence). CDR3 length: 16 amino acids. Trimming left V 3 bases short and J 4 bases short, with 18 bases between. CDR3 DNA sequence: TGTGCCTGGAGACCCGGTACGGGGTTGAGCACCGGGGAGCTGTTTTTT. Protein sequence: CAWRPGTGLSTGELFF.

This chain joins TRBV2 and TRBJ2-2; tentatively, D is TRBD2 (6 bases). This CDR3 comprises 15 residues. V lost 3 bases, J lost 5 bases, and 13 bases lay in between. The germline CDR1 and CDR2 sequences are SNHLY and FYNNEI. CDR3 sequence: CASSDTGEGTGELFF. As DNA, the CDR3 is TGTGCCAGCAGTGACACGGGAGAGGGTACCGGGGAGCTGTTTTTT.

This chain connects TRBV5-1 to TRBJ2-1; 14 nucleotides agree with TRBD2. This CDR3 contains 15 residues. The V segment lost 7 bases and the J segment 7 bases; nucleotides outside the gene matches: 7. Germline V gene sequence: CDR1 SGHRS, CDR2 YFSETQ. CDR3 sequence: CASVRLAGGRNEQFF. CDR3 DNA: TGCGCCAGCGTTCGACTAGCGGGAGGGAGAAATGAGCAGTTCTTC.

The CDR3 coding sequence is TGTGCCAGCACTGGCCCATCCTCGGAGACCCAGTACTTC. This translates into CASTGPSSETQYF. The chain uses TRBV2 and TRBJ2-5; D gene unclear. CDR3 length equals 13 residues. V was clipped by 7 bases and J by 5 bases, with 14 bases between them. The V gene's germline CDR1 is SNHLY and CDR2 FYNNEI.

This chain connects TRBV15 to TRBJ2-7, with 8 bases lining up with TRBD1. From germline, CDR1 is LNHNV and CDR2 YYDKDF (reference sequence). The V segment lost 5 bases and the J segment 4 bases; nucleotides outside the gene matches: 7. This CDR3 has 14 residues. CDR3 nucleotides: TGTGCCACCAGCTTGGACAGGGTCTCATACGAGCAGTACTTC. Its protein is CATSLDRVSYEQYF.

The chain uses TRBV10-3 and TRBJ2-1; 9 nucleotides agree with TRBD2. The germline CDR1 and CDR2 sequences are ENHRY and SYGVKD. This CDR3 has 14 residues. The V and J ends lost 8 bases and 7 bases, in that order; junction bases with no gene match: 9. CDR3 region: CAISGREGRNEQFF. The CDR3 region has the DNA TGTGCCATCTCGGGGCGGGAGGGCCGTAATGAGCAGTTCTTC.

This chain connects TRBV7-9 to TRBJ2-2; maybe TRBD1 (6 bases). The CDR3 contains 17 residues. V was shortened by 5 bases and J by 0 bases, with 16 bases between the two germline ends. CDR1 is SEHNR and CDR2 is FQNEAQ in the germline V gene (reference sequence). The CDR3 reads CASSQAYGQTNTGELFF. CDR3 sequence (DNA): TGTGCCAGCAGCCAGGCATACGGACAGACGAACACCGGGGAGCTGTTTTTT. Using reference TRBV7-9 and TRBJ2-2 for the parts outside the CDR3, the full variable domain is DTGVSQNPRHKITKRGQNVTFRCDPISEHNRLYWYRQTLGQGPEFLTYFQNEAQLEKSRLLSDRFSAERPKGSFSTLEIQRTEQGDSAMYLCASSQAYGQTNTGELFFGEGSRLTVL.

The chain joins TRBV19 to TRBJ2-2; perhaps TRBD1 as D (6 bases). This CDR3 comprises 17 residues. V was pared by 6 bases and J by 4 bases, with 21 bases between. Germline V CDR1 and CDR2: LNHDA, SQIVND (reference sequence). The CDR3 DNA is TGTGCCAGTAGCGTGGGGCAGGGACAACTTTTCACCGGGGAGCTGTTTTTT. Its translation is CASSVGQGQLFTGELFF.

J is TRBJ2-1 and V is TRBV29-1, with TRBD1 as a possible D gene (5 bases). Trimming cost V 3 bases and J 10 bases, with 10 bases left between them. The germline V gene encodes CDR1 SQVTM and CDR2 ANQGSEA. CDR3 length equals 11 residues. In DNA form, the CDR3 reads TGCAGCGTTGAGAATCCAGGGGAGCAGTTCTTC. This translates into CSVENPGEQFF.

This chain uses TRBV12-2 with TRBJ2-5; whether TRBD2, the table's D call, matches the DNA was not checked. TRBV12-2 is annotated as a pseudogene. The CDR3 has 17 residues. The CDR3 reads CASRLPPEAGHQETQYF. The CDR3 region has the DNA TGTGCAAGTCGCTTACCGCCCGAAGCGGGTCACCAAGAGACCCAGTACTTC.